This T cell receptor beta chain is from a study of CD8+CD57+ T cells in acquired aplastic anemia. Study outcomes and limitations: Sharing between patients and controls was observed for 25 to 30 CD8+ CDR3 sequences.

Patients picked for sequencing had shown CD8+CD57+ cell expansion detected by flow cytometry. CDR3 and TCR beta VDJ profiling relied on a genomic DNA template. Each CDR3 protein is one row after TCRdb ran MiXCR on the reads. The table includes 150,000 to 200,000 distinct CDR3 sequences, 40% to 50% detected once. As for this clonotype: Antigen specificity is unknown.

Germline V gives CDR1 WNHNN, CDR2 SYGVQD (reference sequence). This CDR3 is 14 amino acids long. Trimming took off 4 bases at V and 2 bases at J, with 9 bases between the two ends. The chain has TRBV10-1 and TRBJ2-1, with D perhaps TRBD1 (6 bases). This clonotype was obtained from a human donor with aplastic anemia. Input material: sorted CD4+, CD8+, or CD8+CD57+ T cells (not recorded which) from PBMCs. CDR3 coding DNA: TGCGCCAGCAGTGGACAGGAGCCCTACAATGAGCAGTTCTTC. The encoded protein is CASSGQEPYNEQFF.